The 10 T cell receptor beta chains below were found in one sample sequenced in a study of shared clonotypes between healthy human individuals. This table comes from immunoSEQ multiplex PCR, and its TCRdb copy is limited to in-frame clones, with some not included. The table has a few hundred thousand clones, less than 80% seen once. Sequenced material: PBMCs. These receptors all stem from a woman aged 35 to 49 in good health. Some clones in this sample may be carry-over from other donors' samples.

This clone was observed a few times. V usage is TRBV6-4 and J usage is TRBJ2-3; D is possibly TRBD1 or TRBD2 (6 bases each). Trimming stripped 7 bases from V and 2 bases from J, with 13 bases between. The CDR3 extends over 14 amino acids. Germline CDR1 reads MRHNA; CDR2 reads SNTAGT. The CDR3 bases are TGTGCCAGCAAGGGGGGCGAGGCCACAGATACGCAGTATTTT. It codes for CASKGGEATDTQYF.

At least ten counts were recorded for this clone. This chain uses TRBV6-5 with TRBJ2-1, with 9 positions matching TRBD1. Trimming at V came to 8 bases and at J to 1 base, leaving 6 bases not matched to a gene. Germline V gene data show CDR1 as MNHEY and CDR2 as SVGAGI. The CDR3 totals 15 residues. CDR3 DNA sequence: TGTGCCAGCGGACAGGGGCTAGGGTCCTACAATGAGCAGTTCTTC. It encodes CASGQGLGSYNEQFF.

This clone came up many times. CDR3 DNA: TGTGCCAGCAGTTTAACGGGCCCACAATCGGAGACCCAGTACTTC. It is translated as CASSLTGPQSETQYF. V gene TRBV28 combines with J gene TRBJ2-5; D is uncertain. Germline CDR1 is MDHEN and CDR2 is SYDVKM. This CDR3 is 15 amino acids long. V lost 2 bases and J 5 bases, leaving 15 bases between the germline ends.

This clone has only one observation. The chain links TRBV7-8 to TRBJ2-1; D might be TRBD2 (6 bases). Per the germline V gene, CDR1 is SGHVS and CDR2 is FQNEAQ. This CDR3 spans 14 amino acids. V was pared by 5 bases and J by 8 bases, with 16 bases between. The CDR3 loop is CASSPSGRTHEQFF. The CDR3 nucleotides read TGTGCCAGCAGCCCGTCGGGGAGGACCCATGAGCAGTTCTTC.

The chain carries TRBV28 and TRBJ2-1; D is perhaps TRBD1 or TRBD2 (5 bases each). The CDR3 is 17 amino acids. Between the trimmed V and J ends, which lost 2 bases and 6 bases, there was a span of 20 bases. The germline V gene has CDR1 MDHEN and CDR2 SYDVKM. The CDR3: CASSLNRWGGSLNEQFF. The CDR3 nucleotides read TGTGCCAGCAGTTTAAACCGGTGGGGCGGGTCTCTCAATGAGCAGTTCTTC.

The sample holds a few counts of this clone. The V gene is TRBV7-2, the J gene TRBJ2-1; TRBD1 or TRBD2 may be the D gene (6 bases each). V was clipped by 1 base and J by 0 bases, with 10 bases between them. This CDR3 region has 16 residues. In germline, CDR1 is SGHTA, CDR2 FQGNSA. CDR3 loop: CASSLGGAVSYNEQFF. CDR3 nucleotides: TGTGCCAGCAGCTTAGGGGGGGCTGTCTCCTACAATGAGCAGTTCTTC.

The chain employs TRBV19 and TRBJ2-1; the D is unclear. CDR1 is LNHDA, CDR2 SQIVND, per germline (reference sequence). The CDR3 has 13 amino acids. With 3 bases removed from V and 7 bases from J, the gap between germline ends came to 10 bases. The CDR3 region has the DNA TGTGCCAGTAGTATCAAGGGTCGGAATGAGCAGTTCTTC. This gives the protein CASSIKGRNEQFF. The complete variable domain, with remaining parts taken from reference TRBV19 and TRBJ2-1, reads DGGITQSPKYLFRKEGQNVTLSCEQNLNHDAMYWYRQDPGQGLRLIYYSQIVNDFQKGDIAEGYSVSREKKESFPLTVTSAQKNPTAFYLCASSIKGRNEQFFGPGTRLTVL.

The chain joins TRBV27 to TRBJ1-1, with 7 bases that match TRBD1. V lost 3 bases, J lost 3 bases, and 13 bases stayed unmatched. This CDR3 is 17 amino acids long. CDR1 and CDR2 (germline): MNHEY, SMNVEV (reference sequence). CDR3: CASSFDRDRGHYTEAFF. For the CDR3, the DNA is TGTGCCAGCAGTTTCGACAGGGATCGGGGACATTACACTGAAGCTTTCTTT.

This clone was observed a few times. A single base separates this from a much larger clone, so it may be a read error. This sample includes further DNA sequences coding for the same CDR3. This chain connects TRBV7-8 to TRBJ1-5; the match to TRBD1 covers 10 bases. Germline V gives CDR1 SGHVS, CDR2 FQNEAQ. With 5 bases clipped from V and 4 bases from J, the junction kept 2 bases outside the gene matches. This CDR3 region has 14 residues. The CDR3 sequence: CASSPGQGNQPQHF. Here the CDR3 DNA reads TGTGCCAGCAGCCCGGGACAGGGGAATCAGCCCCAGCATTTT.

In its sample, this clone was seen a few times. The chain has TRBV19 and TRBJ2-1; possibly TRBD1 for D (6 bases). Germline CDR1 and CDR2: LNHDA and SQIVND (reference sequence). The CDR3 loop spans 15 amino acids. Trimming left V 4 bases short and J 4 bases short, with 14 bases between. This CDR3 reads CASSTTGLAYNEQFF. The CDR3 DNA is TGTGCCAGTAGTACGACAGGTCTTGCATACAATGAGCAGTTCTTC.